Presented here are 29 T cell receptor beta chains from one specimen sequenced in a study of T cell clonality in common variable immunodeficiency. Using immunoSEQ multiplex PCR, the repertoire was profiled, and TCRdb retains in-frame clones only, with some absent. Singletons are absent from the sample, which has about 81,000 clones. Source material: peripheral blood mononuclear cells. All receptors derive from a person between 18 and 75 years old in good health.

This clone showed up many times. The read ends 3 residues before the CDR3 terminus; that terminus is restored from the germline J gene. The chain uses TRBV10-3 and TRBJ2-5; 12 nucleotides align to TRBD2. The CDR3 contains 15 residues. Germline CDR1 ENHRY, CDR2 SYGVKD. J gave up 5 bases and V 4 bases, and 5 bases lay outside the gene matches. CDR3 residues: CAISGRLAGEETQYF. The part of the CDR3 DNA that was read is TGTGCCATCAGTGGGAGACTAGCGGGAGAGGAGACC.

This clone has ten or more counts. The observed sequence ends 3 residues before the CDR3 terminus, with the missing tail filled in from the germline J gene. The chain employs TRBV6-2 or TRBV6-3 and TRBJ2-2, with D hard to call. V lost 5 bases, J lost 1 base, and 8 bases lay in between. The CDR3 consists of 14 residues. CDR1 is MNHEY and CDR2 is SVGEGT in the germline V gene. The part of the CDR3 DNA that was read is TGTGCCAGCAGTACTAATTTGAACACCGGGGAG. The encoded protein is CASSTNLNTGE. The whole CDR3 sequence is CASSTNLNTGELFF.

Note on this clone: The CDR3 end falls 3 residues outside the read, so it is completed with the germline J gene. V usage is TRBV7-6 and J usage is TRBJ2-7, with D possibly being TRBD2 (5 bases). The CDR3 has 13 amino acids. Germline CDR1 is SGHVS and CDR2 is FNYEAQ. With 5 bases removed from V and 6 bases from J, the gap between germline ends came to 14 bases. CDR3 sequence: CASSPVLAGEQYF. CDR3 DNA, as far as it was read: TGTGCCAGCAGCCCCGTCCTAGCTGGCGAG.

This clone turned up a few times. From the germline J gene comes the end of the CDR3, since the read stops 3 residues before it. The chain has TRBV20-1 and TRBJ2-5; TRBD2 might be the D (5 bases). Trimming shortened V by 6 bases and J by 2 bases, and 19 bases separated the two germline ends. The germline V gene encodes CDR1 DFQATT and CDR2 SNEGSKA (reference sequence). This CDR3 is 15 amino acids long. The sequenced part of the CDR3 DNA is TGCAGTGCCTACCCCGGACGGGGATTTCAAGAGACC. Translating it yields CSAYPGRGFQET. The full-length CDR3 reads as CSAYPGRGFQETQYF.

In this sample, this clone turned up many times. Here the CDR3 reads CASSERGERGTEAFF. The sequenced CDR3 bases are TGTGCCAGCAGTGAAAGAGGCGAAAGGGGCACTGAA. The V call is TRBV6-1, the J call TRBJ1-1; possible D gene TRBD1, 5 bases. The CDR3 end is not reached by the read, which stops 3 residues before it; the germline J gene fills it in. Germline CDR1 reads MNHNS; CDR2 reads SASEGT. The CDR3 contains 15 residues. V lost 2 bases and J lost 4, with 14 bases in between.

In this sample, this clone turned up many times. Germline is not matched at one junction end, which may reflect a read error. Partial CDR3 DNA: TGTGCTAGCAGGGGGCTGAGCACCGGGGAG. The encoded protein is CASRGLSTGE. The CDR3 in full is CASRGLSTGELFF. The chain employs TRBV7-7 and TRBJ2-2, with TRBD1 matching over 8 bases. The read gets to within 3 residues of the CDR3 end, and the germline J gene fills in the rest. This CDR3 is 13 amino acids long. Germline V gene data show CDR1 as SSHAT and CDR2 as FNYEAQ (reference sequence).

This clone has a count of ten or more. The CDR3 extends 3 residues past the end of the read, so its final part is completed from the germline J gene. V gene TRBV5-4 combines with J gene TRBJ2-5, with 7 nucleotides matching TRBD1. CDR1 and CDR2 from the germline V gene are SGHNT and YYREEE (reference sequence). V was pared by 4 bases and J by 5 bases, with 5 bases of the junction left unmatched. This CDR3 has 13 residues. Partial CDR3 DNA: TGTGCCAGCAGCCGCGACAGGGCCGAGACC. Amino acids: CASSRDRAET. The full CDR3 protein reads CASSRDRAETQYF.

At least ten counts were recorded for this clone. The read halts 3 residues ahead of the CDR3 end, with the missing end drawn from the germline J gene. The chain has TRBV2 and TRBJ2-3; 11 bases fit TRBD2. Losses at the gene ends were 6 bases for V and 3 bases for J; bases not matched to a gene: 8. The CDR3 sequence is 16 residues long. Germline CDR1 SNHLY, CDR2 FYNNEI. The CDR3: CASRKGTSGLTDTQYF. The part of the CDR3 DNA that was read is TGTGCCAGCAGAAAAGGGACTAGCGGACTAACAGATACG.

This clone was picked up many times. Other DNA sequences from this sample encode an identical CDR3 as well. The CDR3: CSALVLAGPYEQYF. The sequenced part of the CDR3 DNA is TGCAGTGCCCTAGTACTAGCGGGTCCCTACGAG. This chain joins TRBV20-1 and TRBJ2-7, with 9 nucleotides matching TRBD2. Read data end 3 residues before the CDR3 end; the end is taken from the germline J gene. Trimming removed 6 bases from V and 2 bases from J; junction bases left unmatched: 8. CDR1 is DFQATT, CDR2 SNEGSKA, per germline (reference sequence). The CDR3 is made up of 14 amino acids.

This clone was seen at least ten times. The CDR3 is cut off 3 residues early in the read; its end comes from the germline J gene. In the same sample, other DNA sequences code for this CDR3. This rearrangement joins TRBV20-1 to TRBJ2-3; 12 bases agree with TRBD2. Per germline, CDR1 DFQATT and CDR2 SNEGSKA (reference sequence). After removal of 6 bases from V and 4 bases from J, the junction contained 5 bases not matched to a gene. This CDR3 contains 14 residues. The CDR3 is CSAPTSGSADTQYF. The DNA read from the CDR3 is TGCAGTGCACCGACTAGCGGGAGTGCAGATACG.

This clone was recorded many times. CDR3 sequence: CASRGDRSSYNEQFF. The CDR3 bases that were read are TGTGCCAGCAGGGGGGACAGATCCTCCTACAATGAG. This chain links TRBV7-2 with TRBJ2-1; 7 nucleotides line up with TRBD1. The observed sequence ends 3 residues before the CDR3 terminus, with the missing tail filled in from the germline J gene. Losses at the gene ends were 6 bases for V and 0 bases for J; bases not matched to a gene: 5. Germline lookup yields CDR1 SGHTA and CDR2 FQGNSA. CDR3 length: 15 amino acids.

This clone was detected many times. CDR3 DNA, as far as it was read: TGTGCCTGGATAGCCGCAGGGAGCAATCAGCCC. It is translated as CAWIAAGSNQP. The whole CDR3 sequence reads CAWIAAGSNQPQHF. The chain recombines TRBV30 with TRBJ1-5; a weak D match, TRBD1 (5 bases). The read comes to an end 3 residues before the CDR3 does, leaving the germline J gene to fill in the end. This CDR3 has 14 residues. Per germline, CDR1 GTSNPN and CDR2 SVGIG (reference sequence). Trimming stripped 4 bases from V and 1 base from J, with 11 bases between.

This clone was seen many times. The read terminates 3 residues ahead of where the CDR3 ends, so the germline J gene completes it. This chain connects TRBV4-1 to TRBJ2-7, with a possible D match to TRBD1 (6 bases). Trimming took 4 bases from V and 2 from J, leaving 12 bases between them. Looked up from germline, CDR1 is MGHRA and CDR2 is YSYEKL. The CDR3 is made up of 14 amino acids. The CDR3 spells CASSLGQFAYEQYF. CDR3 bases read: TGCGCCAGCAGCCTAGGACAGTTTGCCTACGAG.

This clone was recorded many times. The read finishes 3 residues shy of the CDR3 end, and the germline J gene is used to complete it. The rearrangement joins TRBV7-9 to TRBJ2-7; TRBD2 might be the D (6 bases). Germline V gives CDR1 SEHNR, CDR2 FQNEAQ (reference sequence). Deletions cut 3 bases from V and 3 bases from J, with 12 bases between. This CDR3 is 14 amino acids long. The covered CDR3 bases are TGTGCCAGCAGCTTGCCCGGGACTTTCTACGAG. This sequence encodes CASSLPGTFYE. The complete CDR3 sequence is CASSLPGTFYEQYF.

Ten or more counts support this clone. The read terminates 3 residues before the CDR3 end, so the remaining end is supplied by the germline J gene. The chain recombines TRBV2 with TRBJ1-1; 9 bases are a match to TRBD1. Losses at the gene ends were 9 bases for V and 1 base for J; bases not matched to a gene: 3. The length of the CDR3 is 13 residues. Germline-derived CDR1 and CDR2 are SNHLY and FYNNEI. CDR3 in amino acids: CARQGAPNTEAFF. The covered CDR3 bases are TGTGCCAGACAGGGGGCCCCGAACACTGAA.

This clone was counted at least ten times. The CDR3 extends 3 residues past the end of the read, so its final part is completed from the germline J gene. The chain has TRBV20-1 and TRBJ2-3; 10 nucleotides agree with TRBD2. The CDR3 consists of 18 residues. The germline gives CDR1 DFQATT, CDR2 SNEGSKA (reference sequence). Germline trimming cut 3 bases from V and 1 base from J; bases unmatched to any gene: 13. CDR3 sequence reads: CSARPLAGEVLGTDTQYF. Partial CDR3 DNA: TGCAGTGCTAGGCCCCTAGCGGGAGAGGTGCTCGGCACAGATACG.

This clone was recorded many times. The read stops 3 residues short of the end of the CDR3; the missing end is completed from the germline J gene. V gene TRBV7-3 combines with J gene TRBJ2-1; the match to TRBD1 covers 7 bases. V shed 5 bases and J 8 bases; nucleotides not matched to a gene: 12. CDR3 length: 15 residues. The germline gives CDR1 SGHTA, CDR2 FQGTGA. CDR3 loop: CASSREQGRGDEQFF. The CDR3 DNA, read in part, is TGTGCCAGCAGCAGAGAACAGGGGCGTGGGGATGAG.

Ten or more counts support this clone. An end of the junction does not agree with germline; a read error may underlie this. The read ends 3 residues before the CDR3 terminus; that terminus is restored from the germline J gene. The rearrangement uses TRBV7-7 and TRBJ2-7; TRBD2 might be the D (6 bases). The CDR3 totals 14 residues. Germline V gives CDR1 SSHAT, CDR2 FNYEAQ (reference sequence). CDR3 DNA, as far as it was read: TGTGCTAGCAGCTTAGCGGACATGAGAGGCGAG. Residues: CASSLADMRGE. The entire CDR3 is CASSLADMRGEQYF. Complete variable domain (other parts from reference TRBV7-7 and TRBJ2-7): GAGVSQSPRYKVTKRGQDVTLRCDPISSHATLYWYQQALGQGPEFLTYFNYEAQPDKSGLPSDRFSAERPEGSISTLTIQRTEQRDSAMYRCASSLADMRGEQYFGPGTRLTVT.

This clone was detected many times. CDR3 region: CASISGSSNEQFF. CDR3 DNA (partial): TGTGCCAGCATTAGCGGGAGTAGTAATGAG. This rearrangement joins TRBV6-2 or TRBV6-3 to TRBJ2-1; 9 bases agree with TRBD2. The read ends 3 residues before the CDR3 terminus; that terminus is restored from the germline J gene. CDR3 size: 13 residues. CDR1 and CDR2 from the germline V gene are MNHEY and SVGEGT. J was trimmed by 7 bases and V by 7 bases; bases with no gene match: 5.

This clone was counted many times. The read ends 3 residues early relative to the CDR3; the germline J gene fills the gap. The chain is built from TRBV7-2 and TRBJ2-1; D remains ambiguous. This CDR3 is 14 amino acids long. Per the germline V gene, CDR1 is SGHTA and CDR2 is FQGNSA. Trimming cost V 2 bases and J 9 bases, with 14 bases left between them. The CDR3 bases that were read are TGTGCCAGCAGCTTAATTCCAGCGTCGAGTGAG. Translating gives CASSLIPASSE. In full, the CDR3 is CASSLIPASSEQFF.

In this sample, this clone turned up many times. Read sequence stops 3 residues before the CDR3 end, and the germline J gene provides the missing end. V usage is TRBV7-4 and J usage is TRBJ2-5; TRBD2 agrees at 9 bases. Germline CDR1 SGHVT, CDR2 SQSDAQ. This CDR3 is 18 amino acids long. Germline trimming cut 5 bases from V and 5 bases from J; bases unmatched to any gene: 18. The sequenced part of the CDR3 DNA is TGTGCCAGCAGCCGCCTTCACTGCCGCGGGAGGGCCTCGGAGACC. Protein: CASSRLHCRGRASET. The CDR3 reads in full as CASSRLHCRGRASETQYF. Drawing the rest from reference TRBV7-4 and TRBJ2-5, the complete variable domain is GAGVSQSPRYKVAKRGRDVALRCDSISGHVTLYWYRQTLGQGSEVLTYSQSDAQRDKSGRPSGRFSAERPERSVSTLKIQRTEQGDSAVYLCASSRLHCRGRASETQYFGPGTRLLVL.

This clone appeared many times. The observed sequence ends 3 residues before the CDR3 terminus, with the missing tail filled in from the germline J gene. The chain combines TRBV18 with TRBJ2-3, with TRBD1 matching over 9 bases. After removal of 4 bases from V and 3 bases from J, the junction contained 11 bases not matched to a gene. This CDR3 is built from 17 residues. Germline CDR1 reads KGHSH; CDR2 reads LQKENI. The part of the CDR3 DNA that was read is TGTGCCAGCTCACTTTCAGGCCCGGACAGGGGTACAGATACG. Residues: CASSLSGPDRGTDT. The whole CDR3 sequence is CASSLSGPDRGTDTQYF.

This clone was seen at least ten times. The CDR3 extends 3 residues past the end of the read, so its final part is completed from the germline J gene. The chain combines TRBV19 with TRBJ2-7, with 10 bases fitting TRBD1. Trimming removed 3 bases from V and 2 bases from J; junction bases left unmatched: 7. Germline values: CDR1 LNHDA, CDR2 SQIVND (reference sequence). This CDR3 comprises 16 residues. The covered CDR3 bases are TGTGCCAGTAGTATTAGGGGGACAGGGGCTACCTACGAG. Translation: CASSIRGTGATYE. Given in full, the CDR3 is CASSIRGTGATYEQYF.

This clone was detected ten times or more. The read falls 3 residues short of the CDR3 end, and the missing part is taken from the germline J gene. The chain employs TRBV2 and TRBJ2-7; D gene ambiguous. The germline gives CDR1 SNHLY, CDR2 FYNNEI. This CDR3 is built from 14 residues. V was shortened by 2 bases and J by 2 bases, with 10 bases between the two germline ends. CDR3 amino acids: CASSEWRPPYEQYF. The sequenced part of the CDR3 DNA is TGTGCCAGCAGTGAATGGCGGCCACCCTACGAG.

This clone occurred many times. The missing CDR3 end, 3 residues past where the read stops, is filled in from the germline J gene. The chain uses TRBV7-3 and TRBJ2-1; D not certain. The ends were cut back, 4 bases at V and 1 base at J, with 11 bases in the middle. The CDR3 has 15 residues. The V gene's germline CDR1 is SGHTA and CDR2 FQGTGA. The CDR3 loop reads CASSSHAKSYNEQFF. The sequenced part of the CDR3 DNA is TGTGCCAGCAGCTCCCACGCGAAGTCCTACAATGAG.

This clone was counted at least ten times. Read data end 3 residues before the CDR3 end; the end is taken from the germline J gene. The chain joins TRBV11-2 to TRBJ2-7; 12 bases are a match to TRBD2. Germline V gene sequence: CDR1 SGHAT, CDR2 FQNNGV. This CDR3 spans 15 amino acids. V trimming: 6 bases; J trimming: 5 bases; junction bases outside the gene matches: 8. The sequenced CDR3 bases are TGTGCCAGCAGGGCCACTAGCGGGAGGTTGGACGAG. This sequence encodes CASRATSGRLDE. The whole CDR3 protein reads CASRATSGRLDEQYF.

This clone was seen repeatedly, ten times or more. The sequence runs out 3 residues before the end of the CDR3; the remainder is reconstructed from the germline J gene. This sequence joins TRBV2 and TRBJ1-5; 9 nucleotides align to TRBD1. The CDR3 is made up of 16 amino acids. Germline trimming cut 6 bases from V and 1 base from J; bases unmatched to any gene: 7. Germline V gene sequence: CDR1 SNHLY, CDR2 FYNNEI. The sequenced CDR3 bases are TGTGCCAGCAGGGGCCGGGACAGGGCCAGCAATCAGCCC. Protein: CASRGRDRASNQP. The CDR3 in its entirety is CASRGRDRASNQPQHF. Based on the CDR3 plus reference TRBV2 and TRBJ1-5, the full variable domain is EPEVTQTPSHQVTQMGQEVILRCVPISNHLYFYWYRQILGQKVEFLVSFYNNEISEKSEIFDDQFSVERPDGSNFTLKIRSTKLEDSAMYFCASRGRDRASNQPQHFGDGTRLSIL.

This clone has just a few counts. The observed sequence ends 3 residues before the CDR3 terminus, with the missing tail filled in from the germline J gene. This chain connects TRBV7-9 to TRBJ1-1; possibly TRBD1 for D (5 bases). V was trimmed by 2 bases and J by 3 bases, leaving 13 bases between them. The CDR3 covers 15 residues. CDR1 and CDR2 from the germline V gene are SEHNR and FQNEAQ (reference sequence). CDR3 protein: CASSLRQGGDTEAFF. The CDR3 DNA, read in part, is TGTGCCAGCAGCTTAAGGCAGGGCGGGGACACTGAA.

The table lists this clone with many counts. The CDR3 end lies 3 residues beyond the end of the read and is filled in from the germline J gene. The chain employs TRBV7-2 and TRBJ2-5; D might be TRBD1 (5 bases). Deletions cut 5 bases from V and 4 bases from J, with 14 bases between. The CDR3 has 14 residues. Looked up from germline, CDR1 is SGHTA and CDR2 is FQGNSA. The CDR3 DNA, read in part, is TGTGCCAGCAGCCCAAGACAGAGTTTAGAGACC. This translates into CASSPRQSLET. In full, the CDR3 is CASSPRQSLETQYF.